Presented here are 31 T cell receptor beta chains from one specimen sequenced in a study of blood T cell repertoires in COVID-19. Sequencing was performed with immunoSEQ multiplex PCR; in TCRdb, only in-frame clones are kept and a portion is missing. The sample shows about 120,000 clones, around nine tenths of them seen only once. Sequences were obtained from peripheral blood. Source of these receptors: a woman older than 75 with acute or convalescent COVID-19.

V is TRBV6-5 and J is TRBJ1-5; 9 bases match TRBD1. This CDR3 has 15 residues. Germline-derived CDR1 and CDR2 are MNHEY and SVGAGI. Trimming cost V 7 bases and J 3 bases; bases outside gene matches: 7. The CDR3 is CASTKGQGVNQPQHF. CDR3 sequence (DNA): TGTGCCAGCACCAAGGGACAGGGAGTCAATCAGCCCCAGCATTTT.

V usage is TRBV20-1 and J usage is TRBJ2-1, with 9 bases that match TRBD2. Germline assignment: CDR1 DFQATT and CDR2 SNEGSKA (reference sequence). This CDR3 is 15 amino acids long. J gave up 10 bases and V 3 bases, and 13 bases lay outside the gene matches. The DNA of the CDR3 is TGCAGTGCTAGTACAATTAGCGGGAGAAGGAACGAGCAGTTCTTC. Its protein is CSASTISGRRNEQFF.

The chain couples TRBV5-4 to TRBJ2-3; D uncertain. The CDR3 runs 13 residues. V gave up 7 bases and J gave up 1 base, with 10 bases separating them. Germline CDR1 and CDR2: SGHNT and YYREEE (reference sequence). The CDR3 protein is CASASARTDTQYF. In DNA, the CDR3 is TGTGCCAGCGCCAGTGCCCGCACAGATACGCAGTATTTT.

V and J are TRBV3-1 (or the pseudogene TRBV3-2) and TRBJ1-1; 9 positions match TRBD1. Germline trimming cut 4 bases from V and 4 bases from J; bases unmatched to any gene: 7. CDR1 and CDR2 (germline): LGHDT, YNNKEL (reference sequence). CDR3 size: 15 residues. This CDR3 is CASSPLTGGITEAFF. The CDR3 DNA is TGTGCCAGCAGCCCACTTACAGGGGGCATCACTGAAGCTTTCTTT.

The chain recombines TRBV20-1 with TRBJ1-5; possible D gene TRBD1, 5 bases. Deletions cut 3 bases from V and 2 bases from J, with 17 bases between. This CDR3 comprises 16 residues. Germline V CDR1 and CDR2: DFQATT, SNEGSKA (reference sequence). The CDR3 DNA sequence: TGCAGTGCTAGTCGGTGGCCGGACACTGGCAATCAGCCCCAGCATTTT. It encodes CSASRWPDTGNQPQHF.

The chain combines TRBV6-5 with TRBJ1-2, with TRBD1 matching 9 bases. CDR1 and CDR2 from the germline V gene are MNHEY and SVGAGI. There are 14 residues in the CDR3. V was clipped by 7 bases and J by 4 bases; unmatched bases: 7. The CDR3 loop is CASKRQGGSYGYTF. The CDR3 DNA sequence: TGTGCCAGCAAGAGACAGGGGGGCAGCTATGGCTACACCTTC.

The genes are TRBV28 and TRBJ2-7; 7 bases line up with TRBD2. CDR1 is MDHEN, CDR2 SYDVKM, per germline. V was clipped by 3 bases and J by 3 bases; unmatched bases: 5. CDR3 length: 14 amino acids. This chain's CDR3 is CASSFPGTNYEQYF. The CDR3 DNA reads TGTGCCAGCAGTTTCCCCGGGACTAACTACGAGCAGTACTTC.

This clone was seen a handful of times. The chain combines TRBV5-4 with TRBJ1-2, with a possible D match to TRBD1 (6 bases). The CDR3 is 14 amino acids. CDR1 is SGHNT and CDR2 is YYREEE in the germline V gene (reference sequence). V lost 4 bases and J 2 bases, leaving 12 bases between the germline ends. CDR3 sequence reads: CASSPGGRNYGYTF. The CDR3, as DNA: TGTGCCAGCAGCCCGGGGGGCAGAAACTATGGCTACACCTTC.

This clone was recorded once. This chain connects TRBV5-4 to TRBJ2-1, with TRBD2 matching over 9 bases. V lost 4 bases and J lost 3; bases outside the gene matches: 5. Germline V gene sequence: CDR1 SGHNT, CDR2 YYREEE (reference sequence). CDR3 length: 15 residues. The CDR3 protein is CASSPGTSHYNEQFF. Written as DNA, the CDR3 is TGTGCCAGCAGCCCCGGGACTAGCCACTACAATGAGCAGTTCTTC. The full variable domain, rest sourced from reference TRBV5-4 and TRBJ2-1, is ETGVTQSPTHLIKTRGQQVTLRCSSQSGHNTVSWYQQALGQGPQFIFQYYREEENGRGNFPPRFSGLQFPNYSSELNVNALELDDSALYLCASSPGTSHYNEQFFGPGTRLTVL.

The chain has TRBV27 and TRBJ2-1; D is perhaps TRBD2 (6 bases). Germline CDR1 MNHEY, CDR2 SMNVEV (reference sequence). V was cut by 5 bases and J by 8 bases, with 19 bases left in between. The CDR3 has 15 residues. The CDR3 DNA is TGTGCCAGCAGTCCCGACCGGGAGAAACGGCATGAGCAGTTCTTC. As protein: CASSPDREKRHEQFF.

The chain employs TRBV27 and TRBJ2-7, with TRBD2 as a possible D gene (7 bases). This CDR3 contains 14 residues. V lost 10 bases, J lost 0 bases, and 16 bases lay in between. The V gene's germline CDR1 is MNHEY and CDR2 SMNVEV (reference sequence). The CDR3 reads CATTSGGSSYEQYF. For the CDR3, the DNA is TGTGCCACCACCTCGGGGGGCAGCTCCTACGAGCAGTACTTC.

This rearrangement joins TRBV11-2 to TRBJ2-7; possible D gene TRBD1, 5 bases. Between the trimmed V and J ends, which lost 1 base and 3 bases, there was a span of 7 bases. CDR1 is SGHAT, CDR2 FQNNGV, per germline. This CDR3 comprises 13 residues. The chain's CDR3 is CASSLGQLYEQYF. In DNA form, the CDR3 reads TGTGCCAGCAGCTTAGGACAGCTCTACGAGCAGTACTTC.

The chain combines TRBV9 with TRBJ1-2, with D tentatively TRBD1 (6 bases). Germline CDR1 is SGDLS and CDR2 is YYNGEE. The CDR3 length is 16 residues. Trimming removed 4 bases at V and 4 bases at J, with 20 bases between. CDR3: CASSPWTVRAGYGYTF. The CDR3 nucleotides read TGTGCCAGCAGCCCCTGGACAGTCCGCGCGGGCTATGGCTACACCTTC.

The chain recombines TRBV19 with TRBJ2-5; D is possibly TRBD1 (6 bases). The CDR3 runs to 16 residues. The germline gives CDR1 LNHDA, CDR2 SQIVND (reference sequence). V was trimmed by 6 bases and J by 9 bases, leaving 26 bases between them. The CDR3: CASSKEGGVGDRAQYF. CDR3 sequence (DNA): TGTGCCAGTAGCAAAGAAGGGGGTGTTGGGGATAGGGCCCAGTACTTC.

The genes are TRBV4-3 and TRBJ2-6; unclear D gene. The CDR3 length is 15 residues. The V end was cut by 1 base, the J end by 0 bases, with 4 bases between. Germline V gives CDR1 LGHNA, CDR2 YSLEER. CDR3 sequence: CASSQGVSGANVLTF. DNA for the CDR3: TGCGCCAGCAGCCAAGGCGTCTCTGGGGCCAACGTCCTGACTTTC.

The gene calls are TRBV7-2 and TRBJ1-1, with 9 nucleotides matching TRBD1. Unmatched junction bases numbered 4, after V lost 5 bases and J lost 0 bases. Germline V CDR1 and CDR2: SGHTA, FQGNSA. The CDR3 totals 15 residues. The CDR3 region has the DNA TGTGCCAGCAGCATACAGGGGGCGTTGAACACTGAAGCTTTCTTT. The encoded protein is CASSIQGALNTEAFF.

This chain joins TRBV2 and TRBJ1-3; 9 nucleotides line up with TRBD1. The germline CDR1 and CDR2 sequences are SNHLY and FYNNEI. The CDR3 sequence is 15 residues long. V gave up 5 bases and J gave up 4 bases; unmatched junction bases: 6. Written as DNA, the CDR3 is TGTGCCAGCAGTCTTGAAGGGACAGGGGGAAACACCATATATTTT. Translated: CASSLEGTGGNTIYF.

The V call is TRBV10-3, the J call TRBJ1-1; a possible D gene is TRBD1 (5 bases). From germline, CDR1 is ENHRY and CDR2 SYGVKD. CDR3 length: 15 residues. Trimming left V 0 bases short and J 7 bases short, with 15 bases between. The CDR3 protein is CAISESGSIRGEAFF. Here the CDR3 DNA reads TGTGCCATCAGTGAGTCAGGATCCATAAGGGGTGAAGCTTTCTTT.

The gene calls are TRBV20-1 and TRBJ1-3; D possibly corresponds to TRBD1 (5 bases). The CDR3 covers 11 residues. V gave up 6 bases and J gave up 9 bases, with 12 bases separating them. Germline assignment: CDR1 DFQATT and CDR2 SNEGSKA (reference sequence). The CDR3 region is CSADKERTIYF. In DNA form, the CDR3 reads TGCAGTGCGGACAAGGAGCGCACCATATATTTT.

The V gene is TRBV6-5, the J gene TRBJ2-5; 7 nucleotides agree with TRBD1. CDR1 and CDR2 from the germline V gene are MNHEY and SVGAGI. This CDR3 spans 15 amino acids. V was clipped by 9 bases and J by 2 bases; unmatched bases: 12. This CDR3 reads CASSQGGRGQETQYF. CDR3 DNA: TGTGCCAGTTCTCAGGGCGGCAGGGGGCAAGAGACCCAGTACTTC.

This chain links TRBV19 with TRBJ2-1; perhaps TRBD2 as D (6 bases). The CDR3 runs 16 residues. V was pared by 6 bases and J by 4 bases, with 19 bases between. Germline CDR1 is LNHDA and CDR2 is SQIVND (reference sequence). CDR3 DNA: TGTGCCAGTAGCCATACCCGGAAGAGCGGGTACAATGAGCAGTTCTTC. Encoded protein: CASSHTRKSGYNEQFF.

V usage is TRBV6-5 and J usage is TRBJ1-6, with 8 positions matching TRBD1. The CDR3 is 14 amino acids. J was trimmed by 6 bases and V by 5 bases; bases with no gene match: 3. CDR1 is MNHEY and CDR2 is SVGAGI in the germline V gene. This CDR3 reads CASSRTGPNSPLHF. The CDR3 coding sequence is TGTGCCAGCAGTAGGACAGGGCCTAATTCACCCCTCCACTTT.

The CDR3 protein is CASSFSGTSRAYEQYF. DNA of the CDR3: TGTGCCAGCAGTTTCTCCGGGACTAGTAGGGCCTACGAGCAGTACTTC. The chain employs TRBV27 and TRBJ2-7; 8 bases match TRBD2. J was trimmed by 2 bases and V by 3 bases; bases with no gene match: 9. CDR1 and CDR2 (germline): MNHEY, SMNVEV (reference sequence). The CDR3 totals 16 residues.

The CDR3: CASSIRTGGDTEAFF. CDR3 DNA: TGTGCCAGCAGCATACGGACAGGGGGGGACACTGAAGCTTTCTTT. The genes are TRBV5-4 and TRBJ1-1, with 10 bases fitting TRBD1. Trimming took 4 bases from V and 3 from J; bases not matched to a gene: 6. The CDR3 sequence is 15 residues long. The germline gives CDR1 SGHNT, CDR2 YYREEE (reference sequence).

The CDR3 sequence is CSAPEGYEQYF. The CDR3 region has the DNA TGCAGTGCGCCGGAGGGGTACGAGCAGTACTTC. The chain combines TRBV20-1 with TRBJ2-7; weak D call: TRBD2 (6 bases). Trimming stripped 6 bases from V and 4 bases from J, with 10 bases between. This CDR3 is built from 11 residues. Germline-derived CDR1 and CDR2 are DFQATT and SNEGSKA (reference sequence).

This rearrangement joins TRBV4-2 to TRBJ1-6; 8 bases match TRBD1. The V gene end was trimmed by 4 bases and the J gene end by 6 bases; junction bases not matched to a gene: 11. Germline V lookup: CDR1 LGHNA, CDR2 YNFKEQ. CDR3 length: 17 residues. CDR3 nucleotides: TGTGCCAGCAGCCCACGGCTTCCAGGGGGCGGTAATTCACCCCTCCACTTT. Its protein is CASSPRLPGGGNSPLHF.

The V call is TRBV5-1, the J call TRBJ2-3, with D tentatively TRBD2 (5 bases). The CDR3 has 11 residues. Germline V gene data show CDR1 as SGHRS and CDR2 as YFSETQ. V lost 4 bases and J 7 bases, leaving 7 bases between the germline ends. The CDR3 region has the DNA TGCGCCAGCAGCCCGGGGTATACGCAGTATTTT. Translating it yields CASSPGYTQYF.

The CDR3 protein is CASSLEGPRPGTQYF. The DNA of the CDR3 is TGTGCCAGCAGCTTAGAGGGGCCGCGACCGGGGACCCAGTACTTC. The chain links TRBV7-6 to TRBJ2-5; D possibly corresponds to TRBD1 (5 bases). The CDR3 covers 15 residues. Trimming cost V 1 base and J 7 bases, with 16 bases left between them. Germline CDR1 SGHVS, CDR2 FNYEAQ.

V usage is TRBV7-9 and J usage is TRBJ2-2; the match to TRBD2 covers 7 bases. With 1 base clipped from V and 6 bases from J, the junction kept 2 bases outside the gene matches. Germline V gene sequence: CDR1 SEHNR, CDR2 FQNEAQ (reference sequence). The CDR3 runs 14 residues. CDR3 protein: CASSLVAGAGELFF. The CDR3, as DNA: TGTGCCAGCAGCTTAGTTGCGGGGGCCGGGGAGCTGTTTTTT.

This clone was picked up a small number of times. The V and J genes are TRBV27 and TRBJ1-5; a weak D match, TRBD1 (6 bases). V dropped 6 bases and J dropped 1 base, with 10 bases sitting between them. Germline CDR1 reads MNHEY; CDR2 reads SMNVEV (reference sequence). This CDR3 is built from 14 residues. This CDR3 reads CASRGTLSNQPQHF. The CDR3 nucleotides read TGTGCCAGCAGGGGGACATTAAGCAATCAGCCCCAGCATTTT.

In DNA, the CDR3 is TGCAGTGCTAGTCGGACAGATAATTCACCCCTCCACTTT. It is translated as CSASRTDNSPLHF. This sequence joins TRBV20-1 and TRBJ1-6; D perhaps matches TRBD1 (6 bases). Trimming took off 3 bases at V and 5 bases at J, with 8 bases between the two ends. The CDR3 consists of 13 residues. Per the germline V gene, CDR1 is DFQATT and CDR2 is SNEGSKA (reference sequence).